This T cell receptor beta chain was recorded in a study of cytotoxic CD8 clonotypes in ibrutinib-treated CLL. Extraction of approximately 2 micrograms of genomic DNA from cryopreserved PBMCs supplied material for TCR beta libraries. TCRdb keeps only in-frame clones here, not all; method: immunoSEQ multiplex PCR. This sample has around 70,000 clones, with around 80% found just once. The CDR3 consists of 15 residues. Germline-derived CDR1 and CDR2 are SEHNR and FQNEAQ (reference sequence). Trimming took 2 bases from V and 3 from J, leaving 8 bases between them. The source of this sequence is a human donor with chronic lymphocytic leukemia. Specimen: PBMCs, collected at disease progression, from a patient treated with ibrutinib. The chain uses TRBV7-9 and TRBJ2-6; D perhaps matches TRBD2 (5 bases). CDR3 bases: TGTGCCAGCAGCTTACGAGGGAATGGGGCCAACGTCCTGACTTTC. Residues: CASSLRGNGANVLTF.